These T cell receptor beta chains were read from a single sample in a study of shared clonotypes between healthy human individuals. The method was immunoSEQ multiplex PCR; TCRdb's version includes in-frame clones alone and lacks a portion of them. The table lists about 2.4 million clones, 90% to 95% of them singletons. What was sequenced was naive CD4+ T cells sorted from blood. The receptors derive from a young man in good health. The CDR3 runs from the conserved cysteine through the conserved F or W. The order of the fields is CDR3 protein, V gene, J gene.

CDR3: CASSVDQSNSPLHF; V: TRBV9; J: TRBJ1-6
CDR3: CANTRGLAGQETQYF; V: TRBV2; J: TRBJ2-5
CDR3: CASRGPASNEQFF; V: TRBV19; J: TRBJ2-1
CDR3: CASSRSGNEQFF; V: TRBV6-5; J: TRBJ2-1
CDR3: CASSLLLGPVSKAFF; V: TRBV13; J: TRBJ1-1
CDR3: CASSGTTDTQYF; V: TRBV28; J: TRBJ2-3
CDR3: CSATGNQPQHF; V: TRBV20-1; J: TRBJ1-5
CDR3: CASSSTASLPSTDTQYF; V: TRBV28; J: TRBJ2-3
CDR3: CASSTTGGLNSPLHF; V: TRBV19; J: TRBJ1-6
CDR3: CASCHRGDVEQYF; V: TRBV7-2; J: TRBJ2-7
CDR3: CASSSLGNTEAFF; V: TRBV6-1; J: TRBJ1-1
CDR3: CASSIRGTGTYEQYF; V: TRBV19; J: TRBJ2-7
CDR3: CASSRDRTDTQYF; V: TRBV6-4; J: TRBJ2-3
CDR3: CASSLGTSANYGYTF; V: TRBV5-6; J: TRBJ1-2
CDR3: CASSRTGGSQETQYF; V: TRBV28; J: TRBJ2-5
CDR3: CASSSRKGLAGRQYF; V: TRBV5-6; J: TRBJ2-7
CDR3: CASKGGGTGELFF; V: TRBV19; J: TRBJ2-2
CDR3: CASSLSSSGTTDTQYF; V: TRBV7-2; J: TRBJ2-3
CDR3: CASSPRANQPQHF; V: TRBV7-2; J: TRBJ1-5
CDR3: CASSPRTGGLNEKLFF; V: TRBV11-2; J: TRBJ1-4
CDR3: CASSLTDSYNEQFF; V: TRBV7-7; J: TRBJ2-1
CDR3: CASSLGLPKEQFF; V: TRBV7-2; J: TRBJ2-1
CDR3: CASSLQGAGEKLFF; V: TRBV19; J: TRBJ1-4
CDR3: CASSLDLGLSGNTIYF; V: TRBV7-8; J: TRBJ1-3
CDR3: CASSPEGGQPQHF; V: TRBV4-3; J: TRBJ1-5
CDR3: CASSQVGGTGGSSGYTF; V: TRBV6-1; J: TRBJ1-2
CDR3: CASSPGLAGNYEQYF; V: TRBV19; J: TRBJ2-7
CDR3: CAWSVVLATDTQYF; V: TRBV30; J: TRBJ2-3
CDR3: CASSEPSGGTDTQYF; V: TRBV5-1; J: TRBJ2-3
CDR3: CASSGDSQPQHF; V: TRBV19; J: TRBJ1-5
CDR3: CASSDQLAGVNEQYF; V: TRBV9; J: TRBJ2-7
CDR3: CASSLRTTTDTQYF; V: TRBV7-2; J: TRBJ2-3
CDR3: CASSLPSTEAFF; V: TRBV5-1; J: TRBJ1-1
CDR3: CAIRRGPEETQYF; V: TRBV10-3; J: TRBJ2-5
CDR3: CASSPEGQSYNSPLHF; V: TRBV9; J: TRBJ1-6
CDR3: CASSRDMNTEAFF; V: TRBV7-2; J: TRBJ1-1
CDR3: CASSEGGLGSNQPQHF; V: TRBV2; J: TRBJ1-5
CDR3: CASSQEAAMNTEAFF; V: TRBV4-3; J: TRBJ1-1
CDR3: CASSRPGRGNTEAFF; V: TRBV6-6; J: TRBJ1-1
CDR3: CASSPDRAPGYTF; V: TRBV7-9; J: TRBJ1-2
CDR3: CASSDPRLLDTQYF; V: TRBV5-1; J: TRBJ2-3
CDR3: CASSLAKDRWKRTPLHF; V: TRBV5-6; J: TRBJ1-6
CDR3: CASSSRGSGRDSYEQYF; V: TRBV7-2; J: TRBJ2-7
CDR3: CASRPSGTGEEQYF; V: TRBV6-1; J: TRBJ2-7
CDR3: CASSPGLYGYTF; V: TRBV18; J: TRBJ1-2
CDR3: CASSLWQRTQYF; V: TRBV5-8; J: TRBJ2-5
CDR3: CASSRLAGANYEQYF; V: TRBV7-2; J: TRBJ2-7